A selection of T cell receptor beta chains follows, all from one sample in a study of shared T cell receptors in the human thymus. Measured with immunoSEQ multiplex PCR; TCRdb has only the in-frame clones, and not every one. This sample has about 380,000 clones, with 95% found just once. Sequenced: thymocytes. These receptors all come from a human donor. CDR3s include the opening cysteine and the closing phenylalanine or tryptophan. D genes are given only for firm matches. Clone size, where shown, is once, few, many, or a class for clones that have expanded.

CDR3aa,CDR3nt,abundance,v_gene,j_gene,d_gene
CASSEGGRGETQYF,TGTGCCAGCAGTGAAGGGGGGCGCGGGGAGACCCAGTACTTC,-,TRBV2,TRBJ2-5,-
CASSARWRPGAKNIQYF,TGTGCCAGCAGTGCGCGGTGGAGGCCGGGGGCCAAAAACATTCAGTACTTC,-,TRBV6-1,TRBJ2-4,-
CASSESKGQAGGSTDTQYF,TGCGCCAGCAGTGAGTCGAAAGGCCAAGCGGGAGGGAGCACAGATACGCAGTATTTT,-,TRBV10-1,TRBJ2-3,TRBD2
CASSLIPGGPTDTQYF,TGTGCCAGCAGCTTAATCCCAGGGGGCCCAACAGATACGCAGTATTTT,-,TRBV7-8,TRBJ2-3,TRBD1
CATTGLAGRGAKNIQYF,TGTGCCACCACTGGACTAGCGGGAAGAGGGGCCAAAAACATTCAGTACTTC,-,TRBV2,TRBJ2-4,TRBD2
CSVEPPTSYNEQFF,TGCAGCGTCGAACCCCCCACCTCCTACAATGAGCAGTTCTTC,-,TRBV29-1,TRBJ2-1,-
CASRGPRGLFF,TGCGCCAGCAGGGGACCCCGGGGGCTGTTTTTT,-,TRBV5-1,TRBJ1-4,-
CASSLRDSGQGYTF,TGTGCCAGCAGCCTAAGGGACAGTGGGCAAGGCTACACCTTC,-,TRBV7-9,TRBJ1-2,TRBD1
CASSLREPTEAFF,TGTGCCAGCAGCTTGAGGGAGCCCACTGAAGCTTTCTTT,-,TRBV7-8,TRBJ1-1,-
CASSPGQGVEGYTF,TGTGCCAGCAGCCCGGGACAGGGGGTTGAGGGCTACACCTTC,-,TRBV5-8,TRBJ1-2,TRBD1
CASSARQGGHEQYF,TGTGCCAGCAGTGCTCGGCAGGGAGGACACGAGCAGTACTTC,-,TRBV25-1,TRBJ2-7,-
CASSLGAEVEAFF,TGTGCCAGCAGCCTAGGGGCGGAGGTTGAAGCTTTCTTT,-,TRBV4-2,TRBJ1-1,-
CASSLYGQGPYEQYF,TGTGCCAGCAGCCTTTACGGACAGGGCCCCTACGAGCAGTACTTC,-,TRBV27,TRBJ2-7,TRBD1
CASSQVRGAWETQYF,TGCGCCAGCAGCCAAGTTCGGGGAGCTTGGGAGACCCAGTACTTC,-,TRBV4-3,TRBJ2-5,-
CASSGTSGRTYNEQFF,TGTGCCAGCAGTGGGACTAGCGGGAGAACCTACAATGAGCAGTTCTTC,-,TRBV6-4,TRBJ2-1,TRBD2
CASSPALAGVVQDTQYF,TGTGCCAGCAGCCCCGCGCTAGCGGGAGTCGTGCAAGATACGCAGTATTTT,-,TRBV11-3,TRBJ2-3,TRBD2
CASSQGTSGYGGEQFF,TGTGCCAGCAGCCAAGGGACTAGCGGGTATGGTGGTGAGCAGTTCTTC,-,TRBV13,TRBJ2-1,TRBD2
CASSVAGDKDEAFF,TGTGCCAGCAGTGTGGCCGGGGATAAGGATGAAGCTTTCTTT,-,TRBV6-4,TRBJ1-1,-
CATSSGATAARREDVDTQYF,TGTGCCACCAGCAGCGGCGCGACCGCGGCGCGACGGGAGGATGTGGATACGCAGTATTTT,-,TRBV15,TRBJ2-3,TRBD2
CASRQEDAGNEQYF,TGTGCCAGCAGGCAGGAGGATGCGGGGAACGAGCAGTACTTC,-,TRBV6-4,TRBJ2-7,-
CASSGRLAGGDNEQFF,TGTGCCAGCAGCGGCCGACTAGCGGGAGGCGACAATGAGCAGTTCTTC,-,TRBV7-9,TRBJ2-1,TRBD2
CASSVGVAGETPSTDTQYF,TGTGCCAGCAGCGTAGGGGTAGCGGGAGAGACTCCTAGCACAGATACGCAGTATTTT,-,TRBV9,TRBJ2-3,TRBD2
CARPGAYEQYF,TGTGCCAGACCGGGAGCCTACGAGCAGTACTTC,-,TRBV14,TRBJ2-7,-
CSAVDPRGPQHF,TGCAGCGCCGTGGACCCGAGAGGGCCCCAGCATTTT,-,TRBV29-1,TRBJ1-5,-
CASSGAGPHKPYNEQFF,TGTGCCAGCAGCGGGGCGGGCCCCCATAAGCCCTACAATGAGCAGTTCTTC,-,TRBV9,TRBJ2-1,-
CATSRDRRRESSYNEQFF,TGTGCCACCAGCAGAGATCGTAGGCGGGAGAGCTCCTACAATGAGCAGTTCTTC,-,TRBV15,TRBJ2-1,TRBD2
CASRETTKRFTWWGQYF,TGTGCCAGCAGAGAGACGACTAAGCGGTTCACGTGGTGGGGGCAGTATTTT,-,TRBV28,TRBJ2-3,-
CASSQLPWRLVNNNEQFF,TGTGCCAGCAGCCAACTACCATGGAGACTAGTCAACAACAATGAGCAGTTCTTC,-,TRBV14,TRBJ2-1,-
CASSLIPGQGSYNEQFF,TGTGCCAGCAGTTTAATCCCTGGCCAAGGTTCCTACAATGAGCAGTTCTTC,-,TRBV28,TRBJ2-1,-
CASSSGSSGANVLTF,TGTGCCAGCAGTTCGGGGTCCTCTGGGGCCAACGTCCTGACTTTC,-,TRBV27,TRBJ2-6,-
CASSHQETQYF,TGTGCCAGCAGTCACCAAGAGACCCAGTACTTC,-,TRBV28,TRBJ2-5,-
CASSIGGYTEAFF,TGTGCCAGTAGTATCGGAGGTTACACTGAAGCTTTCTTT,-,TRBV19,TRBJ1-1,-
CASSRPNPRHTEAFF,TGTGCCAGCAGCCGGCCCAATCCGAGGCACACTGAAGCTTTCTTT,-,TRBV5-4,TRBJ1-1,-
CARGGQGSAGANVLTF,TGTGCCAGGGGGGGACAGGGGTCCGCTGGGGCCAACGTCCTGACTTTC,once,TRBV19,TRBJ2-6,TRBD1
CASSQDDRGAYEQYF,TGTGCCAGCAGCCAGGACGACAGGGGCGCCTACGAGCAGTACTTC,-,TRBV4-2,TRBJ2-7,TRBD1
CASSLVSGAGRLSGELFF,TGTGCCAGCAGCTTGGTATCGGGAGCGGGCAGGTTATCCGGGGAGCTGTTTTTT,-,TRBV5-8,TRBJ2-2,-
CATSRTRDRGTEAFF,TGTGCCACCAGCAGAACCCGGGACAGGGGCACTGAAGCTTTCTTT,-,TRBV15,TRBJ1-1,TRBD1
CASSPTQGQWLRETQYF,TGTGCCAGCAGTCCTACCCAGGGACAATGGTTAAGGGAGACCCAGTACTTC,-,TRBV27,TRBJ2-5,-
CASSRDRGHYGYTF,TGTGCCAGCAGCCGGGACAGGGGGCACTATGGCTACACCTTC,-,TRBV27,TRBJ1-2,TRBD1
CASSLTGGLEEQYF,TGTGCCAGCAGTCTCACAGGGGGCTTAGAGGAGCAGTACTTC,-,TRBV27,TRBJ2-7,TRBD1
CASTHVIGTDTQYF,TGTGCCAGCACCCACGTGATAGGCACAGATACGCAGTATTTT,-,TRBV11-2,TRBJ2-3,-
CASSLTGTSGSTDTQYF,TGTGCCAGCAGTCTCACGGGGACTAGCGGGAGCACAGATACGCAGTATTTT,-,TRBV7-9,TRBJ2-3,TRBD2
CASSPRGQGARETQYF,TGTGCCAGCAGCCCAAGGGGACAGGGGGCTCGGGAGACCCAGTACTTC,-,TRBV14,TRBJ2-5,TRBD1
CASRIRTSGHEQFF,TGTGCCAGTAGAATCAGGACTAGTGGCCATGAGCAGTTCTTC,-,TRBV19,TRBJ2-1,TRBD2
CASSPDRGSYEQYF,TGTGCCAGCAGCCCAGACAGGGGGTCCTACGAGCAGTACTTC,-,TRBV6-6,TRBJ2-7,TRBD1
CASSRDTGELFF,TGTGCCAGCAGCAGGGACACCGGGGAGCTGTTTTTT,-,TRBV2,TRBJ2-2,-
CASSQASREGAGNEQFF,TGTGCCAGCAGCCAAGCCTCCCGGGAGGGGGCAGGCAATGAGCAGTTCTTC,once,TRBV14,TRBJ2-1,-
CATSSSRPSGDVSYEQYF,TGTGCCACCAGCAGCTCCCGCCCCTCTGGGGACGTATCCTACGAGCAGTACTTC,-,TRBV15,TRBJ2-7,-
CASSGYRGNSLGEQYF,TGTGCCAGCAGCGGCTACAGGGGAAACTCCCTCGGCGAGCAGTACTTC,-,TRBV9,TRBJ2-7,TRBD1
CASSAGGARLTNEQFF,TGCGCCAGCAGCGCGGGCGGCGCGCGGTTAACCAATGAGCAGTTCTTC,-,TRBV5-1,TRBJ2-1,-
CASSERPTGRTDFERRQYF,TGTGCCAGCAGTGAAAGACCGACAGGACGCACCGACTTTGAACGACGGCAGTACTTC,-,TRBV2,TRBJ2-7,-
CASSPGSSYEQYF,TGTGCCAGCAGCCCCGGGTCCTCATACGAGCAGTACTTC,-,TRBV11-1,TRBJ2-7,-
CASSPGAVDMDKLGYTF,TGTGCCAGCAGCCCGGGGGCGGTGGACATGGACAAGCTCGGCTACACCTTC,once,TRBV7-2,TRBJ1-2,-
CASSQGADSNQPQHF,TGTGCCAGCAGTCAGGGGGCGGATAGCAATCAGCCCCAGCATTTT,-,TRBV27,TRBJ1-5,TRBD1